Each of the 23 T cell receptor beta chains below was sequenced from the same sample in a study of shared clonotypes between healthy human individuals. The table came from immunoSEQ multiplex PCR; TCRdb's copy has only in-frame clones and leaves some out. The data contain roughly 1,800,000 clones, approximately 95% of them singletons. Positively selected for CCR7, the CD45RO-negative cells used as naive CD8 cells excluded terminally differentiated effector memory CD45RA+ cells. The sequencing input was naive CD8+ T cells sorted from blood. The receptors originated from a young man in good health.

The gene calls are TRBV28 and TRBJ2-7; tentatively, D is TRBD1 (6 bases). Germline lookup yields CDR1 MDHEN and CDR2 SYDVKM. This CDR3 has 15 amino acids. Trimming cost V 5 bases and J 3 bases, with 17 bases left between them. In DNA form, the CDR3 reads TGTGCCAGCAGTACACCCTCGGGACACATCTACGAGCAGTACTTC. This sequence encodes CASSTPSGHIYEQYF.

The count of this clone is one. The chain recombines TRBV30 with TRBJ1-2; 7 nucleotides agree with TRBD1. V dropped 1 base and J dropped 4; count of bases not matched to a gene: 3. The CDR3 length is 13 residues. CDR1 and CDR2 from the germline V gene are GTSNPN and SVGIG (reference sequence). Here the CDR3 DNA reads TGTGCCTGGAGTGAGGGACAGTCCTATGGCTACACCTTC. Amino acids: CAWSEGQSYGYTF. The whole variable domain, filled in from reference TRBV30 and TRBJ1-2, reads SQTIHQWPATLVQPVGSPLSLECTVEGTSNPNLYWYRQAAGRGLQLLFYSVGIGQISSEVPQNLSASRPQDRQFILSSKKLLLSDSGFYLCAWSEGQSYGYTFGSGTRLTVV.

This clone was seen just once. V and J are TRBV7-9 and TRBJ2-7, with TRBD1 identical over 9 bases. Looked up from germline, CDR1 is SEHNR and CDR2 is FQNEAQ (reference sequence). V lost 5 bases to trimming and J lost 6 bases; unmatched junction nucleotides: 11. CDR3 length equals 15 residues. This CDR3 is CASSLDRGGGVEQYF. The CDR3 coding sequence is TGTGCCAGCAGCCTGGACAGGGGAGGAGGGGTCGAGCAGTACTTC.

The chain has TRBV11-2 and TRBJ2-1, with D unresolved. Trimming pared 4 bases from V and 7 bases from J, leaving 23 bases between. This CDR3 contains 17 residues. The germline gives CDR1 SGHAT, CDR2 FQNNGV. The CDR3 reads CASSSLRSEKLENEQFF. The DNA for the CDR3 is TGTGCCAGCAGCTCGCTACGGTCGGAGAAGTTGGAAAATGAGCAGTTCTTC.

The chain links TRBV19 to TRBJ1-1; D is possibly TRBD1 (5 bases). Germline V CDR1 and CDR2: LNHDA, SQIVND (reference sequence). The CDR3 sequence is 11 residues long. The V end was cut by 8 bases, the J end by 8 bases, with 12 bases between. CDR3 protein: CASSWRGEAFF. The CDR3 DNA is TGTGCCAGTTCTTGGAGGGGCGAAGCTTTCTTT. The entire variable domain, with the rest obtained from reference TRBV19 and TRBJ1-1, is as follows: DGGITQSPKYLFRKEGQNVTLSCEQNLNHDAMYWYRQDPGQGLRLIYYSQIVNDFQKGDIAEGYSVSREKKESFPLTVTSAQKNPTAFYLCASSWRGEAFFGQGTRLTVV.

Comments on this clone: Other DNA sequences of this sample code for an identical CDR3. The rearrangement joins TRBV6-5 to TRBJ2-7; 11 positions agree with TRBD2. The J segment lost 4 bases and the V segment lost 6 bases, leaving 5 bases of the junction unmatched. This CDR3 region has 14 residues. Germline V gene data show CDR1 as MNHEY and CDR2 as SVGAGI. This CDR3 is CASSLAGGPYEQYF. The CDR3 DNA reads as TGTGCCAGCAGCTTAGCGGGAGGGCCGTACGAGCAGTACTTC.

The CDR3 DNA reads as TGTGCCAGCAGTGAATCGGACAGCTGGAACACTGAAGCTTTCTTT. Translated, it gives CASSESDSWNTEAFF. The J gene is TRBJ1-1, the V gene TRBV6-1; the D gene is possibly TRBD1 (6 bases). The CDR3 sequence is 15 residues long. Germline assignment: CDR1 MNHNS and CDR2 SASEGT. Trimming shortened V by 2 bases and J by 1 base, and 11 bases separated the two germline ends.

The sample holds one count of this clone. The chain has TRBV25-1 and TRBJ2-1, with TRBD2 matching 9 bases. Germline-derived CDR1 and CDR2 are MGHDK and SYGVNS. This CDR3 is built from 17 residues. The trim removed 4 bases at V and 3 bases at J, leaving 10 bases unmatched. The CDR3 is CASSGGGRTSVYNEQFF. CDR3 coding DNA: TGTGCCAGCAGTGGGGGGGGAAGGACTAGCGTCTACAATGAGCAGTTCTTC.

The CDR3 DNA reads as TGTGCCAGCAGCAACGGCCACAACAATGAGCAGTTCTTC. Its translation is CASSNGHNNEQFF. V is TRBV11-2 and J is TRBJ2-1; no definite D call. CDR1 is SGHAT, CDR2 FQNNGV, per germline. The CDR3 has 13 residues. The V end was cut by 5 bases, the J end by 5 bases, with 10 bases between. Combining the CDR3 with reference TRBV11-2 and TRBJ2-1 gives the whole variable domain EAGVAQSPRYKIIEKRQSVAFWCNPISGHATLYWYQQILGQGPKLLIQFQNNGVVDDSQLPKDRFSAERLKGVDSTLKIQPAKLEDSAVYLCASSNGHNNEQFFGPGTRLTVL.

This clone was seen a few times. The same CDR3 arises from other DNA sequences in this sample as well. The DNA for the CDR3 is TGTGCCAGCAGTTACTCCGGGACAGGGGACGAGCAGTACTTC. The encoded protein is CASSYSGTGDEQYF. The V and J genes are TRBV6-5 and TRBJ2-7; 10 bases align to TRBD1. The CDR3 totals 14 residues. Per germline, CDR1 MNHEY and CDR2 SVGAGI. V shed 0 bases, J shed 5 bases, and the junction held 1 base outside the gene matches.

This clone was counted once. This sequence joins TRBV6-1 and TRBJ2-3, with D unclear. V lost 4 bases to trimming and J lost 0 bases, with 14 bases between them. Germline-derived CDR1 and CDR2 are MNHNS and SASEGT. This CDR3 is 16 amino acids long. The CDR3 DNA is TGTGCCAGCAGTGGCCTCCAGGTGCCTAGCACAGATACGCAGTATTTT. Translating it yields CASSGLQVPSTDTQYF.

The V call is TRBV6-1, the J call TRBJ1-1; possible D gene TRBD1, 6 bases. CDR1 is MNHNS and CDR2 is SASEGT in the germline V gene. Trimming shortened V by 6 bases and J by 6 bases, and 8 bases separated the two germline ends. The CDR3 is 11 amino acids. Written as DNA, the CDR3 is TGTGCCAGCAGAGGGGGGTCTGAAGCTTTCTTT. Protein product: CASRGGSEAFF.

The V and J genes are TRBV19 and TRBJ2-1; 10 positions match TRBD2. Germline assignment: CDR1 LNHDA and CDR2 SQIVND (reference sequence). The CDR3 is 15 amino acids. The J segment lost 5 bases and the V segment lost 5 bases, leaving 6 bases of the junction unmatched. CDR3 coding DNA: TGTGCCAGTAGTGCCCCGGGACTAGCGAACAATGAGCAGTTCTTC. Translated: CASSAPGLANNEQFF.

This sequence joins TRBV6-1 and TRBJ1-5, with no clear D. Trimming pared 1 base from V and 9 bases from J, leaving 16 bases between. The germline CDR1 and CDR2 sequences are MNHNS and SASEGT. The length of the CDR3 is 15 residues. The CDR3 loop reads CASSEGDGTSAPQHF. The CDR3 DNA reads as TGTGCCAGCAGTGAAGGCGACGGTACATCAGCGCCCCAGCATTTT.

The chain joins TRBV4-3 to TRBJ2-1; D remains unclear. With 4 bases removed from V and 8 bases from J, the gap between germline ends came to 9 bases. The CDR3 contains 12 residues. Germline CDR1 and CDR2: LGHNA and YSLEER. The CDR3, as DNA: TGCGCCAGCAGCCTGTCGGTCGATGAGCAGTTCTTC. Protein: CASSLSVDEQFF.

The genes are TRBV2 and TRBJ2-3, with 9 positions matching TRBD1. V lost 7 bases to trimming and J lost 1 base; unmatched junction nucleotides: 3. CDR1 SNHLY and CDR2 FYNNEI come from the germline V gene. The CDR3 spans 14 residues. The CDR3 sequence is CASMRDRGTDTQYF. The CDR3 coding sequence is TGTGCCAGCATGCGGGACAGGGGCACAGATACGCAGTATTTT.

About this clone itself: Within the sample, other DNA sequences also encode this same CDR3. The genes are TRBV5-4 and TRBJ2-7; maybe TRBD2 (6 bases). The ends were cut back, 4 bases at V and 3 bases at J, with 11 bases in the middle. This CDR3 is built from 13 residues. Germline CDR1 SGHNT, CDR2 YYREEE (reference sequence). The CDR3 bases are TGTGCCAGCAGCCCGGGGACTCTCTACGAGCAGTACTTC. It encodes CASSPGTLYEQYF. The whole variable domain, filled in from reference TRBV5-4 and TRBJ2-7, reads ETGVTQSPTHLIKTRGQQVTLRCSSQSGHNTVSWYQQALGQGPQFIFQYYREEENGRGNFPPRFSGLQFPNYSSELNVNALELDDSALYLCASSPGTLYEQYFGPGTRLTVT.

The table lists this clone with a few counts. The V gene is TRBV6-5, the J gene TRBJ2-1; 7 bases map to TRBD1. After removal of 6 bases from V and 8 bases from J, the junction contained 7 bases not matched to a gene. The germline CDR1 and CDR2 sequences are MNHEY and SVGAGI. The CDR3 extends over 13 amino acids. Written as DNA, the CDR3 is TGTGCCAGCAGCCACAGGGGTTGGGATGAGCAGTTCTTC. Residues: CASSHRGWDEQFF.

The rearrangement joins TRBV7-9 to TRBJ2-3; weak D call: TRBD1 (5 bases). Germline V lookup: CDR1 SEHNR, CDR2 FQNEAQ (reference sequence). This CDR3 has 15 residues. The V and J ends lost 6 bases and 7 bases respectively, with 20 bases between them. This CDR3 is CASSSPLGASHTQYF. CDR3 nucleotide sequence: TGTGCCAGCAGTAGCCCCCTAGGGGCGTCCCATACGCAGTATTTT.

V is TRBV5-1 and J is TRBJ1-1; no clear D. The germline V gene has CDR1 SGHRS and CDR2 YFSETQ. The CDR3 length is 13 residues. Deletions cut 1 base from V and 6 bases from J, with 10 bases between. The CDR3 is CASSLYLGPEAFF. CDR3 DNA sequence: TGCGCCAGCAGCTTGTATTTGGGTCCTGAAGCTTTCTTT.

This chain connects TRBV4-1 to TRBJ1-1; weak D call: TRBD1 (5 bases). This CDR3 is 15 amino acids long. V lost 1 base to trimming and J lost 2 bases, with 11 bases between them. The germline V gene encodes CDR1 MGHRA and CDR2 YSYEKL. The CDR3: CASSQGRGSNTEAFF. The CDR3 DNA reads as TGCGCCAGCAGCCAAGGGCGGGGGTCTAACACTGAAGCTTTCTTT.

The chain links TRBV6-5 to TRBJ2-6; D not resolved. There are 14 residues in the CDR3. Germline-derived CDR1 and CDR2 are MNHEY and SVGAGI. The V end was cut by 5 bases, the J end by 2 bases, with 7 bases between. The CDR3 here is CASSPVAGANVLTF. The DNA for the CDR3 is TGTGCCAGCAGTCCCGTTGCTGGGGCCAACGTCCTGACTTTC.

This clone was counted a few times. The sample has other DNA sequences that encode this CDR3 too. This rearrangement joins TRBV30 to TRBJ2-3; TRBD2 agrees at 9 bases. The ends lost 2 bases at V and 0 bases at J; junction bases unmatched: 0. The CDR3 contains 14 residues. Germline-derived CDR1 and CDR2 are GTSNPN and SVGIG (reference sequence). The CDR3 is CAWSLAGSTDTQYF. As DNA, the CDR3 is TGTGCCTGGAGTCTAGCGGGGAGCACAGATACGCAGTATTTT.